A selection of T cell receptor beta chains follows, all from one sample in a study of shared clonotypes between healthy human individuals. Sequencing used immunoSEQ multiplex PCR; TCRdb keeps in-frame clones, though not all of them. Of 2 million to 2.5 million clones listed, under 95% were seen once; the top ten hold roughly 0.34%. The sequenced material came from naive CD4+ T cells from PBMCs. These receptors all stem from a man in his late teens or twenties in good health. Some clones in this sample may be carry-over from other donors' samples. Both conserved end residues are part of each CDR3. D genes are given only for firm matches. The size field is filled for only some rows; it gives once, few, many or a size class.

CDR3aa: CASRRRDTQYF; CDR3nt: TGTGCCAGCAGGAGAAGAGATACGCAGTATTTT; abundance: -; v_gene: TRBV6-6; j_gene: TRBJ2-3; d_gene: -
CDR3aa: CASSPRSSYNEQFF; CDR3nt: TGTGCCAGCAGTCCAAGGAGCTCCTACAATGAGCAGTTCTTC; abundance: once; v_gene: TRBV6-4; j_gene: TRBJ2-1; d_gene: -
CDR3aa: CASSQSSRGTGAYEQYF; CDR3nt: TGCGCCAGCAGTCAATCGTCCCGGGGGACAGGGGCCTACGAGCAGTACTTC; abundance: -; v_gene: TRBV23-1; j_gene: TRBJ2-7; d_gene: TRBD1
CDR3aa: CASGNLRLNTGELFF; CDR3nt: TGTGCCAGTGGGAATCTGAGACTCAACACCGGGGAGCTGTTTTTT; abundance: -; v_gene: TRBV19; j_gene: TRBJ2-2; d_gene: -
CDR3aa: CASSFRPSNQPQHF; CDR3nt: TGTGCCAGCAGTTTTAGGCCCAGCAATCAGCCCCAGCATTTT; abundance: -; v_gene: TRBV28; j_gene: TRBJ1-5; d_gene: -
CDR3aa: CASSRDRAREQYF; CDR3nt: TGCGCCAGCAGCCGGGACAGGGCGCGGGAGCAGTACTTC; abundance: -; v_gene: TRBV5-1; j_gene: TRBJ2-7; d_gene: TRBD1
CDR3aa: CASSTISSGRALVHEQYF; CDR3nt: TGTGCCAGTAGTACCATATCTAGCGGGAGGGCCCTCGTCCACGAGCAGTACTTC; abundance: -; v_gene: TRBV19; j_gene: TRBJ2-7; d_gene: TRBD2
CDR3aa: CASSPGARTGMKTQYF; CDR3nt: TGTGCCAGCTCACCAGGAGCCAGGACAGGGATGAAGACCCAGTACTTC; abundance: -; v_gene: TRBV18; j_gene: TRBJ2-5; d_gene: TRBD1
CDR3aa: CASTQPWTGEKLFF; CDR3nt: TGTGCCAGCACCCAACCCTGGACAGGCGAAAAACTGTTTTTT; abundance: -; v_gene: TRBV27; j_gene: TRBJ1-4; d_gene: TRBD1
CDR3aa: CASSLGPSGGTQYF; CDR3nt: TGTGCCAGCAGCTTAGGCCCTAGCGGGGGGACCCAGTACTTC; abundance: once; v_gene: TRBV11-2; j_gene: TRBJ2-5; d_gene: TRBD2
CDR3aa: CAWSAQGTQYF; CDR3nt: TGTGCCTGGAGTGCACAAGGGACCCAGTACTTC; abundance: once; v_gene: TRBV30; j_gene: TRBJ2-5; d_gene: -
CDR3aa: CSGGSTDTQYF; CDR3nt: TGCAGCGGGGGTAGCACAGATACGCAGTATTTT; abundance: -; v_gene: TRBV29-1; j_gene: TRBJ2-3; d_gene: -
CDR3aa: CASLGTSAPQETQYF; CDR3nt: TGTGCCTCCCTGGGGACTAGCGCGCCCCAAGAGACCCAGTACTTC; abundance: once; v_gene: TRBV28; j_gene: TRBJ2-5; d_gene: TRBD2
CDR3aa: CASSVVGMGQGASGYTF; CDR3nt: TGTGCCAGCAGCGTAGTCGGGATGGGACAGGGGGCAAGTGGCTACACCTTC; abundance: -; v_gene: TRBV9; j_gene: TRBJ1-2; d_gene: TRBD1
CDR3aa: CASSQWDREAMVLDF; CDR3nt: TGTGCCAGCAGTCAATGGGACAGGGAGGCTATGGTGCTTGACTTC; abundance: many; v_gene: TRBV6-6; j_gene: TRBJ2-7; d_gene: TRBD1
CDR3aa: CASSKSPTELITDTQYF; CDR3nt: TGTGCCAGCAGCAAGTCCCCGACCGAGCTGATTACAGATACGCAGTATTTT; abundance: -; v_gene: TRBV7-9; j_gene: TRBJ2-3; d_gene: -
CDR3aa: CASSFGGTDTQYF; CDR3nt: TGTGCCAGCAGCTTTGGAGGGACAGATACGCAGTATTTT; abundance: once; v_gene: TRBV7-3; j_gene: TRBJ2-3; d_gene: -
CDR3aa: CASSLRGPGNTIYF; CDR3nt: TGTGCCAGCAGCTTGCGGGGACCTGGAAACACCATATATTTT; abundance: -; v_gene: TRBV5-6; j_gene: TRBJ1-3; d_gene: -
CDR3aa: CASSLLGAYNEQFF; CDR3nt: TGTGCCAGCAGCTTACTAGGGGCGTACAATGAGCAGTTCTTC; abundance: -; v_gene: TRBV7-3; j_gene: TRBJ2-1; d_gene: -
CDR3aa: CASSSMGQGETQYF; CDR3nt: TGCGCCAGCAGCTCCATGGGACAGGGAGAGACCCAGTACTTC; abundance: -; v_gene: TRBV5-1; j_gene: TRBJ2-5; d_gene: TRBD1
CDR3aa: CASSLTRDGGELFF; CDR3nt: TGTGCCAGCAGCTTAACTAGAGATGGCGGGGAGCTGTTTTTT; abundance: -; v_gene: TRBV7-3; j_gene: TRBJ2-2; d_gene: -
CDR3aa: CASSLNSFNEQFF; CDR3nt: TGCGCCAGCAGCTTAAACAGTTTCAATGAGCAGTTCTTC; abundance: -; v_gene: TRBV5-1; j_gene: TRBJ2-1; d_gene: -
CDR3aa: CASSQEGRLVYEQYF; CDR3nt: TGTGCCAGCAGCCAAGAAGGACGCCTTGTCTACGAGCAGTACTTC; abundance: -; v_gene: TRBV4-2; j_gene: TRBJ2-7; d_gene: -
CDR3aa: CASSYSGQSSGNTIYF; CDR3nt: TGTGCCAGCAGTTACTCGGGCCAGTCCTCTGGAAACACCATATATTTT; abundance: -; v_gene: TRBV6-5; j_gene: TRBJ1-3; d_gene: -
CDR3aa: CASSDRVREQFF; CDR3nt: TGTGCCAGCAGCGACAGGGTTCGTGAGCAGTTCTTC; abundance: -; v_gene: TRBV6-6; j_gene: TRBJ2-1; d_gene: TRBD1
CDR3aa: CSVDRQYNEQFF; CDR3nt: TGCAGCGTAGATCGACAGTACAATGAGCAGTTCTTC; abundance: -; v_gene: TRBV29-1; j_gene: TRBJ2-1; d_gene: -
CDR3aa: CASQTSDLFTGELFF; CDR3nt: TGTGCCAGCCAGACTAGCGACCTCTTCACCGGGGAGCTGTTTTTT; abundance: -; v_gene: TRBV5-8; j_gene: TRBJ2-2; d_gene: TRBD2
CDR3aa: CAWSADRGNEKLFF; CDR3nt: TGTGCCTGGAGCGCGGACAGGGGCAATGAAAAACTGTTTTTT; abundance: -; v_gene: TRBV30; j_gene: TRBJ1-4; d_gene: TRBD1
CDR3aa: CASSRQGAYNEQFF; CDR3nt: TGTGCCAGCAGCCGACAGGGGGCCTACAATGAGCAGTTCTTC; abundance: -; v_gene: TRBV7-6; j_gene: TRBJ2-1; d_gene: TRBD1
CDR3aa: CASSLSFRTGELFF; CDR3nt: TGTGCCAGCAGTTTATCTTTCCGAACCGGGGAGCTGTTTTTT; abundance: -; v_gene: TRBV27; j_gene: TRBJ2-2; d_gene: -
CDR3aa: CASRLSGHSTDTQYF; CDR3nt: TGTGCCAGCAGATTGTCGGGACATAGCACAGATACGCAGTATTTT; abundance: -; v_gene: TRBV6-1; j_gene: TRBJ2-3; d_gene: -
CDR3aa: CASSTSATVNEQFF; CDR3nt: TGTGCCAGCTCAACTAGCGCGACTGTGAATGAGCAGTTCTTC; abundance: -; v_gene: TRBV28; j_gene: TRBJ2-1; d_gene: TRBD2
CDR3aa: CASFVPGHGSSYEQYF; CDR3nt: TGTGCCAGCTTTGTCCCGGGACATGGGAGCTCCTACGAGCAGTACTTC; abundance: -; v_gene: TRBV2; j_gene: TRBJ2-7; d_gene: -
CDR3aa: CASRLSNNQPQHF; CDR3nt: TGTGCCAGCCGGTTGAGCAACAATCAGCCCCAGCATTTT; abundance: -; v_gene: TRBV6-1; j_gene: TRBJ1-5; d_gene: -
CDR3aa: CASSVGGQGFGNEQFF; CDR3nt: TGTGCCAGCAGCGTAGGAGGACAGGGTTTCGGCAATGAGCAGTTCTTC; abundance: -; v_gene: TRBV9; j_gene: TRBJ2-1; d_gene: TRBD1
CDR3aa: CASSAQLGGETQYF; CDR3nt: TGTGCCAGCAGCGCCCAGTTGGGGGGGGAGACCCAGTACTTC; abundance: -; v_gene: TRBV6-1; j_gene: TRBJ2-5; d_gene: TRBD2
CDR3aa: CASSLGLADTDTQYF; CDR3nt: TGCGCCAGCAGCCTGGGACTAGCGGACACAGATACGCAGTATTTT; abundance: -; v_gene: TRBV5-1; j_gene: TRBJ2-3; d_gene: TRBD2
CDR3aa: CASRTSGRGSSYNEQFF; CDR3nt: TGTGCCAGCAGAACTAGCGGGAGGGGGAGCTCCTACAATGAGCAGTTCTTC; abundance: -; v_gene: TRBV27; j_gene: TRBJ2-1; d_gene: TRBD2
CDR3aa: CASSLPGTYEQYF; CDR3nt: TGTGCCAGCAGTTTACCAGGGACCTACGAGCAGTACTTC; abundance: -; v_gene: TRBV28; j_gene: TRBJ2-7; d_gene: -
CDR3aa: CASSQTGTDTDTQYF; CDR3nt: TGCGCCAGCAGCCAAACCGGGACAGACACAGATACGCAGTATTTT; abundance: once; v_gene: TRBV4-3; j_gene: TRBJ2-3; d_gene: TRBD1
CDR3aa: CASRETPGRQYF; CDR3nt: TGTGCCAGCAGAGAAACCCCCGGCAGGCAGTACTTC; abundance: once; v_gene: TRBV6-1; j_gene: TRBJ2-7; d_gene: -
CDR3aa: CASSQATVVTSYEQYF; CDR3nt: TGCGCCAGCAGCCAAGCGACAGTTGTAACCTCCTACGAGCAGTACTTC; abundance: -; v_gene: TRBV4-1; j_gene: TRBJ2-7; d_gene: -
CDR3aa: CSVEQSGNTIYF; CDR3nt: TGCAGCGTTGAACAGTCTGGAAACACCATATATTTT; abundance: once; v_gene: TRBV29-1; j_gene: TRBJ1-3; d_gene: -
CDR3aa: CAISYGQYSNQPQHF; CDR3nt: TGTGCCATCAGCTACGGACAGTATAGCAATCAGCCCCAGCATTTT; abundance: -; v_gene: TRBV10-3; j_gene: TRBJ1-5; d_gene: -
CDR3aa: CASSLFLAETVYNEQFF; CDR3nt: TGTGCCAGCAGCTTATTCCTAGCGGAGACGGTTTACAATGAGCAGTTCTTC; abundance: -; v_gene: TRBV7-9; j_gene: TRBJ2-1; d_gene: TRBD2
CDR3aa: CASSGRQTATNEKLFF; CDR3nt: TGTGCCAGCAGTGGGAGACAGACCGCAACTAATGAAAAACTGTTTTTT; abundance: -; v_gene: TRBV2; j_gene: TRBJ1-4; d_gene: -
CDR3aa: CATSRQGSYGYTF; CDR3nt: TGTGCCACCAGCAGACAGGGATCCTATGGCTACACCTTC; abundance: -; v_gene: TRBV15; j_gene: TRBJ1-2; d_gene: -
CDR3aa: CASSPLGPTDTQYF; CDR3nt: TGTGCCAGCAGCCCCCTGGGCCCGACAGATACGCAGTATTTT; abundance: -; v_gene: TRBV7-2; j_gene: TRBJ2-3; d_gene: -
CDR3aa: CASSLTGRFSNQPQHF; CDR3nt: TGTGCCAGCAGTTTAACCGGACGGTTTAGCAATCAGCCCCAGCATTTT; abundance: -; v_gene: TRBV28; j_gene: TRBJ1-5; d_gene: -
CDR3aa: CASSFGQGDDYTF; CDR3nt: TGCGCCAGCAGCTTCGGACAGGGGGATGACTACACCTTC; abundance: -; v_gene: TRBV5-1; j_gene: TRBJ1-2; d_gene: TRBD1
CDR3aa: CASSPLFGADSNQPQHF; CDR3nt: TGTGCCAGCAGCCCATTGTTCGGGGCTGATAGCAATCAGCCCCAGCATTTT; abundance: -; v_gene: TRBV27; j_gene: TRBJ1-5; d_gene: -
CDR3aa: CASSLKANLLQETQYF; CDR3nt: TGTGCCAGCAGTTTAAAGGCCAACCTTCTCCAAGAGACCCAGTACTTC; abundance: -; v_gene: TRBV27; j_gene: TRBJ2-5; d_gene: -
CDR3aa: CASSESGGRGYNEQFF; CDR3nt: TGTGCCAGCAGTGAGTCAGGGGGCAGGGGATACAATGAGCAGTTCTTC; abundance: -; v_gene: TRBV6-1; j_gene: TRBJ2-1; d_gene: TRBD1
CDR3aa: CASSPRERVSSYEQYF; CDR3nt: TGTGCCAGCAGCCCCCGAGAACGGGTAAGCTCCTACGAGCAGTACTTC; abundance: -; v_gene: TRBV9; j_gene: TRBJ2-7; d_gene: -
CDR3aa: CAWSGLGGTNEKLFF; CDR3nt: TGTGCCTGGAGCGGACTGGGCGGAACTAATGAAAAACTGTTTTTT; abundance: -; v_gene: TRBV30; j_gene: TRBJ1-4; d_gene: -
CDR3aa: CASKPDRWDSPLHF; CDR3nt: TGTGCCAGCAAGCCGGACAGGTGGGATTCACCCCTCCACTTT; abundance: -; v_gene: TRBV7-9; j_gene: TRBJ1-6; d_gene: TRBD1
CDR3aa: CAWSSLAGGVLYEQYF; CDR3nt: TGTGCCTGGAGTTCCTTAGCGGGAGGAGTCTTGTACGAGCAGTACTTC; abundance: -; v_gene: TRBV30; j_gene: TRBJ2-7; d_gene: TRBD2